This T cell receptor beta chain was identified in a study of patients and donors after allogeneic stem cell transplantation. This clonotype was seen more than once but under ten times. TCRdb redid the calling of the RT-PCR reads with MiXCR, one entry per CDR3 protein. The sample gives approximately 170,000 distinct CDR3 sequences, 24% of which show up once; 25% to 30% is in the top ten. The CDR3 consists of 15 residues. CDR1 is SGHRS, CDR2 YFSETQ, per germline. The V end was cut by 3 bases, the J end by 1 base, with 13 bases between. V is TRBV5-1 and J is TRBJ1-1, with D possibly being TRBD1 (6 bases). The source is a human donor who was either an allogeneic HSCT recipient or a stem cell or donor lymphocyte infusion donor (not recorded which). It is not recorded whose cells these are; they may come from a transplant donor. Sequenced: blood, either unsorted or a sorted T cell fraction (not recorded which). CDR3 region: CASSSLTGSNTEAFF. The CDR3 nucleotides are TGCGCCAGCAGCTCCCTGACAGGTTCGAACACTGAAGCTTTCTTT. The entire variable domain, with the rest obtained from reference TRBV5-1 and TRBJ1-1, is as follows: KAGVTQTPRYLIKTRGQQVTLSCSPISGHRSVSWYQQTPGQGLQFLFEYFSETQRNKGNFPGRFSGRQFSNSRSEMNVSTLELGDSALYLCASSSLTGSNTEAFFGQGTRLTVV.